This T cell receptor (beta chain) was sequenced in a study of blood T cell repertoires in COVID-19. On the study more broadly: Donors in the United States, Italy and Spain gave samples during acute or convalescent COVID-19. PBMCs, B-cell-depleted T cells, or T cells were the source of the cDNA or gDNA that made up the material.

In the original analysis: Amplifying reference gene primers gave estimates of nucleated cell counts. The repertoire was sequenced with immunoSEQ multiplex PCR; TCRdb's copy has only in-frame clones and lacks some. V and J calls and clone size follow that table, whereas D and trimming were derived from the DNA. The repertoire consists of 330,000 or so clones, with over 80% occurring once and the leading ten covering approximately 10%. The ends were cut back, 4 bases at V and 3 bases at J, with 19 bases in the middle. The length of the CDR3 is 16 residues. The germline CDR1 and CDR2 sequences are SGHRS and YFSETQ. Seattle patients were enrolled while actively infected and followed longitudinally.

Sequencing was done on a sample of peripheral blood. This sequence was found in a man in his thirties or forties with COVID-19, enrolled during active disease. This chain joins TRBV5-1 and TRBJ1-2, with D uncertain. The CDR3: CASSLAPTRRDYGYTF. The DNA for the CDR3 is TGCGCCAGCAGCCTAGCCCCCACTCGGAGGGACTATGGCTACACCTTC.